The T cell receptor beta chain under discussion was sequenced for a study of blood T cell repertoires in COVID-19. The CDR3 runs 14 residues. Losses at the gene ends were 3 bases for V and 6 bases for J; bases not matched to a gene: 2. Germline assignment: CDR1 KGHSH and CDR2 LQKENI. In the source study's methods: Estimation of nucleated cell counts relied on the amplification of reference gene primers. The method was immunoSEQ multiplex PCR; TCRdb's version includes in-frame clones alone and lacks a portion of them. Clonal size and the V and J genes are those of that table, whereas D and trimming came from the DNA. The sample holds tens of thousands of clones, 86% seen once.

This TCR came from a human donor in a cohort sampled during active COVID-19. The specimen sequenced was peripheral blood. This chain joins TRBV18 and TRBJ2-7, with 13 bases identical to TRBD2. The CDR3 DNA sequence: TGTGCCAGCTCACCGGGACTAGCGGGGCTCGAGCAGTACTTC. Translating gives CASSPGLAGLEQYF.